The 27 T cell receptor beta chains below all came from one sample that was sequenced in a study of tumor-infiltrating lymphocytes in primary liver carcinoma. Unsorted whole blood supplied the RNA, and germline DNA was extracted too. Production of TCR beta cDNA used about 500 ng total RNA together with a constant-region primer. Generation of the TCR beta libraries relied on three nested multiplex PCR rounds using slightly modified ARM-PCR. TRBV1-TRBV30 forward primers paired with a C-beta reverse primer were used in the first two PCR rounds, which ran about 11 cycles each. Each CDR3 protein gets one entry after TCRdb re-called the multiplex PCR reads with MiXCR. Here the sample spans 150,000 to 200,000 distinct CDR3 sequences, around 60% being singletons. The sequenced sample consisted of peripheral blood. Receptors originate from a woman between 55 and 75 years old with primary liver carcinoma and hepatitis B virus infection.

This clonotype was detected ten times or more. The gene calls are TRBV6-1 and TRBJ2-5; 15 bases align to TRBD2. The length of the CDR3 is 17 residues. V was clipped by 4 bases and J by 4 bases; unmatched bases: 7. CDR1 is MNHNS and CDR2 is SASEGT in the germline V gene. The CDR3 coding sequence is TGTGCCAGCAGTGGAGGGACTAGCGGGAGGTATCGAGAGACCCAGTACTTC. Encoded protein: CASSGGTSGRYRETQYF.

This clonotype has a count of ten or more. The genes are TRBV6-1 and TRBJ1-5, with D perhaps TRBD1 (5 bases). The V end lost 4 bases, the J end lost 1 base, and 14 bases lay between the germline ends. Germline V CDR1 and CDR2: MNHNS, SASEGT. The CDR3 totals 16 residues. CDR3 DNA: TGTGCCAGCAGTGTAATGAGGGGCGCGAGCAATCAGCCCCAGCATTTT. Translating gives CASSVMRGASNQPQHF.

A remark on this clonotype: One end of the junction is discordant with germline, which a read error may explain. V gene TRBV11-2 combines with J gene TRBJ2-7; 12 nucleotides line up with TRBD2. CDR3 length: 17 amino acids. CDR1 and CDR2 (germline): SGHAT, FQNNGV. The CDR3 bases are TGTGCCTGCATGTTTTGGACTAGCGGGACGAGCTCCTACAAGCAGTACTTC. It codes for CACMFWTSGTSSYKQYF.

To note about this clonotype: At one end the junction does not follow the germline gene, possibly because of a read error. This sequence joins TRBV11-2 and TRBJ2-2; 10 bases map to TRBD2. The CDR3 has 17 residues. CDR1 and CDR2 (germline): SGHAT, FQNNGV. This CDR3 is CTSSPIGLAVNTGELFF. CDR3 DNA: TGTACCAGCAGCCCAATCGGACTAGCGGTCAACACCGGGGAGCTGTTTTTT. Variable domain in full (rest from reference TRBV11-2 and TRBJ2-2): EAGVAQSPRYKIIEKRQSVAFWCNPISGHATLYWYQQILGQGPKLLIQFQNNGVVDDSQLPKDRFSAERLKGVDSTLKIQPAKLEDSAVYLCTSSPIGLAVNTGELFFGEGSRLTVL.

For this clonotype: A much larger clone lies one base from this, so it may be a read error. This chain links TRBV4-1 with TRBJ2-3; possibly TRBD2 for D (6 bases). Germline V gives CDR1 MGHRA, CDR2 YSYEKL. The CDR3 has 15 amino acids. Written as DNA, the CDR3 is TGCGCCAGCAACCAATTGGGGGGACGGACAGATACGCAGTATTTT. Translating it yields CASNQLGGRTDTQYF.

A word on this clonotype: Without the conserved terminal phenylalanine or tryptophan, this CDR3 likely stems from a read error. The chain employs TRBV6-1 and TRBJ2-5, with 10 bases lining up with TRBD2. CDR3 length: 15 amino acids. With 5 bases clipped from V and 0 bases from J, the junction kept 3 bases outside the gene matches. Germline lookup yields CDR1 MNHNS and CDR2 SASEGT. The CDR3 protein is CASSQLAGDQETQYL. Here the CDR3 DNA reads TGTGCCAGCAGTCAGCTAGCGGGAGACCAAGAGACCCAGTACCTC.

In this sample, this clonotype turned up a few times. The chain's CDR3 is CASPPPSVRTSGSYEQYF. The DNA of the CDR3 is TGCGCCAGCCCTCCGCCGTCTGTCAGGACTAGCGGGAGTTACGAGCAGTACTTC. The gene calls are TRBV23-1 and TRBJ2-7; 13 nucleotides agree with TRBD2. TRBV23-1 is marked as an open reading frame, function uncertain. The V and J ends lost 8 bases and 4 bases, in that order; junction bases with no gene match: 17. The CDR3 runs to 18 residues.

Note on this clonotype: This clone may be a read error of a much larger clone one base away. This CDR3 is CASNKQNSNQHQHF. The DNA of the CDR3 is TGTGCCAGCAATAAACAGAATAGCAATCAGCACCAGCATTTT. The chain uses TRBV6-1 and TRBJ1-5; no firm D call. The CDR3 covers 14 residues. Germline V lookup: CDR1 MNHNS, CDR2 SASEGT.

About this clonotype itself: An end of the junction does not agree with germline; a read error may underlie this. This chain joins TRBV11-2 and TRBJ2-3, with D possibly TRBD2 on 5 matching bases. The germline V gene encodes CDR1 SGHAT and CDR2 FQNNGV. This CDR3 has 15 amino acids. DNA for the CDR3: TGTGCCAGCTGCTTAGGAGGCCATAGCACAGATACGCAGTATTTT. Its translation: CASCLGGHSTDTQYF.

This clonotype has at least ten counts. A much larger clone lies one base from this, so it may be a read error. CDR3 amino acids: CTSSLAEARETQYF. The CDR3 bases are TGTACCAGCAGCTTAGCGGAGGCACGGGAGACCCAGTACTTC. This sequence joins TRBV11-2 and TRBJ2-5; D perhaps matches TRBD2 (6 bases). CDR3 length: 14 amino acids. CDR1 and CDR2 from the germline V gene are SGHAT and FQNNGV. The full variable domain, with the rest looked up from reference TRBV11-2 and TRBJ2-5, is EAGVAQSPRYKIIEKRQSVAFWCNPISGHATLYWYQQILGQGPKLLIQFQNNGVVDDSQLPKDRFSAERLKGVDSTLKIQPAKLEDSAVYLCTSSLAEARETQYFGPGTRLLVL.

This clonotype was counted at least ten times. The rearrangement joins TRBV29-1 to TRBJ2-7; 9 nucleotides match TRBD1. With V trimmed by 4 bases and J by 3 bases, 7 bases remained unmatched. The CDR3 covers 14 residues. Germline CDR1 is SQVTM and CDR2 is ANQGSEA. The CDR3 DNA follows: TGCAGCGTTGGAGGGGGACAGGGCGTCTACGAGCAGTACTTC. As protein: CSVGGGQGVYEQYF.

Worth noting for this clonotype: A much bigger clone sits one base away, suggesting this may be a read error. The rearrangement uses TRBV13 and TRBJ2-1; a possible D gene is TRBD2 (5 bases). From germline, CDR1 is PRHDT and CDR2 FYEKMQ (reference sequence). The CDR3 loop spans 13 amino acids. Trimming cost V 3 bases and J 12 bases, with 15 bases left between them. CDR3 amino acids: CASSFTSKLGQFF. As DNA, the CDR3 is TGTGCCAGCAGCTTCACTAGTAAGCTAGGGCAGTTCTTC.

This clonotype was seen at least ten times. The chain carries TRBV28 and TRBJ2-2, with D maybe TRBD2 (5 bases). The CDR3 has 15 amino acids. V was cut by 11 bases and J by 3 bases, with 19 bases left in between. Germline loops: CDR1 MDHEN, CDR2 SYDVKM. The DNA of the CDR3 is TGTGCCTCCAAGGAGGCCTACGTGCACACCGGGGAGCTGTTTTTT. The encoded protein is CASKEAYVHTGELFF.

The chain employs TRBV12-3 or TRBV12-4 and TRBJ2-1; D not certain. This CDR3 contains 13 residues. Trimming removed 6 bases at V and 16 bases at J, with 22 bases between. The CDR3 DNA sequence: TGTGCCAGCAGCTCCGACAAGTACAATGAACACTTCTTC. Its translation: CASSSDKYNEHFF.

At least ten counts were recorded for this clonotype. The chain employs TRBV29-1 and TRBJ2-7; 14 nucleotides line up with TRBD2. The CDR3 contains 14 residues. Germline CDR1 and CDR2: SQVTM and ANQGSEA. J lost 7 bases, V lost 6 bases, and 8 bases had no gene match. This CDR3 reads CSVSGLAGVREQYF. CDR3 nucleotide sequence: TGCAGCGTATCGGGACTAGCGGGAGTAAGAGAGCAGTACTTC.

This clonotype is a singleton in its sample. This sequence joins TRBV11-2 and TRBJ2-7, with D possibly being TRBD1 or TRBD2 (5 bases each). The CDR3 extends over 16 amino acids. Germline CDR1 is SGHAT and CDR2 is FQNNGV. The CDR3 region is CTGSLGTGANPYEQYF. The CDR3 coding sequence is TGTACCGGCAGCTTAGGGACGGGTGCTAACCCCTACGAGCAGTACTTC.

This clonotype has just a few counts. J is TRBJ1-6 and V is TRBV7-9, with unresolved D. V dropped 4 bases and J dropped 5 bases, with 3 bases sitting between them. CDR1 is SEHNR and CDR2 is FQNEAQ in the germline V gene (reference sequence). The CDR3 is made up of 12 amino acids. As DNA, the CDR3 is TGTGCCAGCAGCTCAGATAATTCACCCCTCCACTTT. This encodes CASSSDNSPLHF.

This clonotype was counted between two and nine times. Being one base from a much bigger clone, this may be a read error. J is TRBJ1-5 and V is TRBV5-6; tentatively, D is TRBD1 (5 bases). CDR3 length equals 16 residues. Per germline, CDR1 SGHDT and CDR2 YYEEEE. Trimming shortened V by 6 bases and J by 3 bases, and 19 bases separated the two germline ends. CDR3 in DNA: TGTGCCAGCAACTCGGCCGACGGGGGGAACAATCAGCCCCAGCATTTT. As protein: CASNSADGGNNQPQHF. Full variable domain (outside the CDR3, taken from reference TRBV5-6 and TRBJ1-5): DAGVTQSPTHLIKTRGQQVTLRCSPKSGHDTVSWYQQALGQGPQFIFQYYEEEERQRGNFPDRFSGHQFPNYSSELNVNALLLGDSALYLCASNSADGGNNQPQHFGDGTRLSIL.

Of note for this clonotype: Compared with germline, one end of the junction differs, possibly owing to a read error. V and J are TRBV6-6 and TRBJ1-5; 7 bases are a match to TRBD1. Germline V gives CDR1 MNHNY, CDR2 SVGAGI (reference sequence). This CDR3 has 15 residues. This CDR3 reads CASSSRQGSNQSQHF. As DNA, the CDR3 is TGTGCCAGCAGTTCCAGACAGGGCAGCAATCAGTCCCAGCATTTT.

This chain joins TRBV11-3 and TRBJ2-7, with 8 positions matching TRBD2. Germline CDR1 reads SGHNT; CDR2 reads YENEEA. V lost 4 bases and J lost 3; bases outside the gene matches: 5. This CDR3 contains 14 residues. The CDR3 nucleotides are TGTGCCAGCAGCTCAAGGGCGGGAGGCTACGAGCAGTACTTC. This gives the protein CASSSRAGGYEQYF.

About this clonotype itself: One base away lies a much larger clone, so this may be a sequencing read error. This chain links TRBV4-2 with TRBJ2-1; 8 bases align to TRBD2. Germline V gene sequence: CDR1 LGHNA, CDR2 YNFKEQ. The CDR3 is 15 residues long. The CDR3 is CTSSQARGGDNEQFF. CDR3 nucleotide sequence: TGTACCAGCAGCCAAGCTCGGGGGGGAGACAATGAGCAGTTCTTC.

A single count supports this clonotype. This may arise from a read error, as a much more abundant clone is one base away. The rearrangement uses TRBV6-1 and TRBJ1-5; possible D gene TRBD1, 6 bases. V was trimmed by 0 bases and J by 6 bases, leaving 21 bases between them. The length of the CDR3 is 18 residues. In germline, CDR1 is MNHNS, CDR2 SASEGT. The CDR3 here is CASSEAMGHPVVGQPQHF. For the CDR3, the DNA is TGTGCCAGCAGTGAAGCCATGGGACACCCTGTAGTAGGTCAGCCCCAGCATTTT.

CDR3 region: CASSQGTGSSYEQYF. The CDR3 region has the DNA TGCGCCAGCAGCCAAGGGACAGGAAGTTCTTATGAGCAGTACTTC. The J gene is TRBJ2-7, the V gene TRBV4-1; 7 bases fit TRBD1. Germline loops: CDR1 MGHRA, CDR2 YSYEKL. Losses at the gene ends were 1 base for V and 7 bases for J; bases not matched to a gene: 10. This CDR3 spans 15 amino acids.

The chain couples TRBV12-3 or TRBV12-4 to TRBJ2-1; 13 nucleotides agree with TRBD2. The V and J ends lost 4 bases and 7 bases, in that order; junction bases with no gene match: 7. The CDR3 is 16 amino acids. This chain's CDR3 is CASSSGLAGRGNEQFF. The CDR3 DNA reads TGTGCCAGCAGTTCGGGACTAGCGGGACGGGGTAATGAGCAGTTCTTC.

CDR3 nucleotide sequence: TGTGCCAGCAGCTTATTAGGGGTGTCGAACACCGGGGAGCTGTTTTTT. This gives the protein CASSLLGVSNTGELFF. J is TRBJ2-2 and V is TRBV11-2; D may be TRBD1 (5 bases). The CDR3 loop spans 16 amino acids. V gave up 2 bases and J gave up 0 bases, with 10 bases separating them. Germline lookup yields CDR1 SGHAT and CDR2 FQNNGV. Supplemented by reference TRBV11-2 and TRBJ2-2, the full variable domain reads EAGVAQSPRYKIIEKRQSVAFWCNPISGHATLYWYQQILGQGPKLLIQFQNNGVVDDSQLPKDRFSAERLKGVDSTLKIQPAKLEDSAVYLCASSLLGVSNTGELFFGEGSRLTVL.

V is TRBV30 and J is TRBJ2-7; either TRBD1 or TRBD2 may fit D (6 bases each). V lost 3 bases and J lost 6, with 15 bases in between. Germline V lookup: CDR1 GTSNPN, CDR2 SVGIG (reference sequence). The CDR3 is made up of 13 amino acids. In nucleotides, the CDR3 is TGTGCCTGGAGCGGCGGGGAGACAGGCGAGCAGTACTTC. This sequence encodes CAWSGGETGEQYF.

On this clonotype itself: Possible read error: a much larger clone is one base away. The chain is built from TRBV12-3 or TRBV12-4 and TRBJ2-1; 10 nucleotides agree with TRBD2. The CDR3 is 15 residues long. J lost 8 bases, V lost 5 bases, and 9 bases had no gene match. The CDR3 region has the DNA TGTGCCAGCAGTCCCCAACTAGCGGGAAGAGATGAGCAGTTCTTC. It specifies CASSPQLAGRDEQFF.